The T cell receptor (beta chain) described here comes from a study of blood T cell repertoires in COVID-19. This CDR3 spans 13 amino acids. Trimming cost V 1 base and J 4 bases, with 7 bases left between them. Looked up from germline, CDR1 is SGHDN and CDR2 is FVKESK. Original processing notes: Amplification of reference gene primers provided the estimated nucleated cell counts. The repertoire was sequenced with immunoSEQ multiplex PCR; TCRdb's copy has only in-frame clones and lacks some. V and J calls and clone size are those listed in that table; D and trimming were worked out from the DNA. The sample has about 190,000 clones, 84% seen once; the top ten hold 3% to 3.5%. Living in under 30 US areas, the participants were between roughly 18 and 89 years of age.

The receptor was isolated from a woman aged 25-40 years who had been exposed to COVID-19. The chain recombines TRBV14 with TRBJ1-2; the D is unclear. Sequencing used PBMCs or T cells enriched from blood (not recorded which). CDR3 nucleotide sequence: TGTGCCAGCAGCCAAGGCGGCCTCTATGGCTACACCTTC. Protein sequence: CASSQGGLYGYTF.